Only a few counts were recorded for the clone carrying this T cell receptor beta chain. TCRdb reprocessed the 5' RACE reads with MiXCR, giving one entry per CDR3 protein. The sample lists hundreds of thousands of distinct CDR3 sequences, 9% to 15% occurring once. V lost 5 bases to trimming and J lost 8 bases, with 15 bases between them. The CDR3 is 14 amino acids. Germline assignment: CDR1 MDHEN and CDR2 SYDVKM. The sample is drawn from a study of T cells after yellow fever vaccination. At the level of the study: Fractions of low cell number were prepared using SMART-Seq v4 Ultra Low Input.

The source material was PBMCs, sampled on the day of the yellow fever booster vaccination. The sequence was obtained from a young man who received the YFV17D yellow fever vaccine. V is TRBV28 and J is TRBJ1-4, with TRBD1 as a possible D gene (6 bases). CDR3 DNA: TGTGCCAGCAGTCGATCCGGGGGACACGAAAAACTGTTTTTT. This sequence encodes CASSRSGGHEKLFF.